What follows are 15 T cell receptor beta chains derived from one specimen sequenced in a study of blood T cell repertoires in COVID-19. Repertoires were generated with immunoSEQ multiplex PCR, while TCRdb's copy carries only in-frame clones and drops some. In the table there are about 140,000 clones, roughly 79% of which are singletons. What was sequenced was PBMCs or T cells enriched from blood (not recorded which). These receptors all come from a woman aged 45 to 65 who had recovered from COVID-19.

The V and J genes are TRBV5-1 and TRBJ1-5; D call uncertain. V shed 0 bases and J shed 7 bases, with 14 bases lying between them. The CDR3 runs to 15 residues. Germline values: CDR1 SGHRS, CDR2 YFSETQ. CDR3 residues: CASSLAPGNGQPQHF. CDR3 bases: TGCGCCAGCAGCTTGGCCCCTGGTAACGGGCAGCCCCAGCATTTT.

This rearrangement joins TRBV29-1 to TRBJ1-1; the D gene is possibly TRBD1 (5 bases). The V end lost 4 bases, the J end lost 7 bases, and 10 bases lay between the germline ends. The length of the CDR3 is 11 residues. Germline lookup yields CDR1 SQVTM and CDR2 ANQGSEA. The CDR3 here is CSVGRASEAFF. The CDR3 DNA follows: TGCAGCGTTGGCAGGGCGAGTGAAGCTTTCTTT. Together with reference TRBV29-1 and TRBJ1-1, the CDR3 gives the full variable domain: SAVISQKPSRDICQRGTSLTIQCQVDSQVTMMFWYRQQPGQSLTLIATANQGSEATYESGFVIDKFPISRPNLTFSTLTVSNMSPEDSSIYLCSVGRASEAFFGQGTRLTVV.

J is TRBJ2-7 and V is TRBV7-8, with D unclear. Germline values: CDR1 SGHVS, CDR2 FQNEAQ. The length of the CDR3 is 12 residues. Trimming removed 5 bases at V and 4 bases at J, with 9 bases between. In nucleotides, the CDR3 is TGTGCCAGCAGCGAGAATATGTACGAGCAGTACTTC. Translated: CASSENMYEQYF.

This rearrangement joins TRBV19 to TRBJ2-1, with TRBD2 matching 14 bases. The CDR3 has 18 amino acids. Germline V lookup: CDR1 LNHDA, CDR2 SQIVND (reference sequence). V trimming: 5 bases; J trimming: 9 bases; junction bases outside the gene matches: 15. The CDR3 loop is CASSLGTSGSIGSGEQFF. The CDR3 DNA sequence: TGTGCCAGTAGTTTGGGGACTAGCGGGAGTATTGGTAGCGGTGAGCAGTTCTTC. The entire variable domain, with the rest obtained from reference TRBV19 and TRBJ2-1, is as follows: DGGITQSPKYLFRKEGQNVTLSCEQNLNHDAMYWYRQDPGQGLRLIYYSQIVNDFQKGDIAEGYSVSREKKESFPLTVTSAQKNPTAFYLCASSLGTSGSIGSGEQFFGPGTRLTVL.

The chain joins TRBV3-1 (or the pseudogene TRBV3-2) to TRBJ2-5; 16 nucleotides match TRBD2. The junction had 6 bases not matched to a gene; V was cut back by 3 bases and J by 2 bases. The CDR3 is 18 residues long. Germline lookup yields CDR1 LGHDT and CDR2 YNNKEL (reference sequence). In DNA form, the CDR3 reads TGTGCCAGCAGCCACGAGGGACTAGCGGGGGGGCGGCAAGAGACCCAGTACTTC. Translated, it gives CASSHEGLAGGRQETQYF.

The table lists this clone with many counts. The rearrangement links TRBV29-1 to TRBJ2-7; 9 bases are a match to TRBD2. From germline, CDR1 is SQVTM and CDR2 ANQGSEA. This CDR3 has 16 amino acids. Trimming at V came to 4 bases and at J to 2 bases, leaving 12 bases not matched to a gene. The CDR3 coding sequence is TGCAGCGTTGTAGCACTAGCGGGTCTCAAAGCCTACGAGCAGTACTTC. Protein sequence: CSVVALAGLKAYEQYF.

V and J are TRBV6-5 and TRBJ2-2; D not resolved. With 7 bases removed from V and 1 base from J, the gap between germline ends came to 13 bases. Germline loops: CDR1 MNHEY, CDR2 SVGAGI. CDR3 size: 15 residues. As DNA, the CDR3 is TGTGCCAGCATATCATCTAGACTGAACACCGGGGAGCTGTTTTTT. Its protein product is CASISSRLNTGELFF.

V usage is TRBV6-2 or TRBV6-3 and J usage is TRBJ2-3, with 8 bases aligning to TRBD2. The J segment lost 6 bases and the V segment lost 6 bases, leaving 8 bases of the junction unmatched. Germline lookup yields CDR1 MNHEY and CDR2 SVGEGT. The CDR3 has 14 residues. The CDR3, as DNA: TGTGCCAGCAGCCCCGGGACTAGTGCCGATACGCAGTATTTT. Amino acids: CASSPGTSADTQYF.

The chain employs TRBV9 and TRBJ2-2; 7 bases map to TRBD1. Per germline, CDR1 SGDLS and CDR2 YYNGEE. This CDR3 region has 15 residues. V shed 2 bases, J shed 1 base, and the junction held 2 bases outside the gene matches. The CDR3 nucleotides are TGTGCCAGCAGCGTGGGACAGATGAACACCGGGGAGCTGTTTTTT. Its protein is CASSVGQMNTGELFF.

The CDR3: CASSLGRTTSGSTDTQYF. As DNA, the CDR3 is TGCGCCAGCAGCTTAGGCAGGACAACTAGCGGGAGCACAGATACGCAGTATTTT. This chain uses TRBV5-1 with TRBJ2-3; TRBD2 agrees at 9 bases. The junction had 10 bases not matched to a gene; V was cut back by 2 bases and J by 0 bases. There are 18 residues in the CDR3. In germline, CDR1 is SGHRS, CDR2 YFSETQ.

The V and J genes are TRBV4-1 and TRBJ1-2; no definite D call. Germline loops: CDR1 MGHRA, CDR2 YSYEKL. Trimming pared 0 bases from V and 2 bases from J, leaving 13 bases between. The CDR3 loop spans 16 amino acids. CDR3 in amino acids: CASSQDGAGGNYGYTF. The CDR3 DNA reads TGCGCCAGCAGCCAAGATGGAGCCGGCGGGAACTATGGCTACACCTTC.

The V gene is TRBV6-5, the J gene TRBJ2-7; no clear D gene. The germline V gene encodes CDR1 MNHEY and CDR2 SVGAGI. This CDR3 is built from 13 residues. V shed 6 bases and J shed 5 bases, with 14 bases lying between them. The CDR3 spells CASSPGREDEQYF. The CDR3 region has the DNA TGTGCCAGCAGCCCCGGCAGAGAGGACGAGCAGTACTTC.

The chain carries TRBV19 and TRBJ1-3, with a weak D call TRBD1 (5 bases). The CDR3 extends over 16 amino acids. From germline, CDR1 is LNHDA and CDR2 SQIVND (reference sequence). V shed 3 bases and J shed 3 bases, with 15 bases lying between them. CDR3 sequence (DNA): TGTGCCAGTAGTATGACAGAGCCTCACCTTGGAAACACCATATATTTT. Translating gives CASSMTEPHLGNTIYF.

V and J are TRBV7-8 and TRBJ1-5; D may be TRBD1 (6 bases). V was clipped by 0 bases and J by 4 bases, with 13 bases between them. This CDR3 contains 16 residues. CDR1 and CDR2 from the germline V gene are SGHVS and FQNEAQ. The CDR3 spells CASSLALGGVNQPQHF. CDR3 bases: TGTGCCAGCAGCTTAGCGCTAGGGGGGGTAAATCAGCCCCAGCATTTT.

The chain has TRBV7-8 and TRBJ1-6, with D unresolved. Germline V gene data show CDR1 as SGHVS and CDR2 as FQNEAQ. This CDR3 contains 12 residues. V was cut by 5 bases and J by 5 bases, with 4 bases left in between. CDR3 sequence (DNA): TGTGCCAGCAGCCGCGATAATTCACCCCTCCACTTT. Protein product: CASSRDNSPLHF.